The 4 T cell receptor beta chains below were found in one sample sequenced in a study of monozygotic twins with inflammatory bowel disease. TCRdb processed the 5' RACE reads again and assigns one entry to each CDR3 protein, with no DNA. Recorded for this sample: about 210,000 distinct CDR3 sequences. The sample comprised blood. Source of these receptors: a human donor with ulcerative colitis or Crohn's disease, or a healthy co-twin of an affected twin (not recorded which).

This sequence joins TRBV5-1 and TRBJ2-2; checking the TCRdb D call of TRBD2 is not possible without DNA. The CDR3 spans 19 residues. CDR1 is SGHRS and CDR2 is YFSETQ in the germline V gene. The CDR3 here is CASSPGGTSGRANTGELFF.

The chain links TRBV6-6 to TRBJ1-5; there is no DNA to check the TCRdb D call of TRBD1. The V gene's germline CDR1 is MNHNY and CDR2 SVGAGI (reference sequence). CDR3 length equals 13 residues. The CDR3 sequence is CASSAGVEQPQHF.

V usage is TRBV19 and J usage is TRBJ2-1; with no DNA, the TCRdb D assignment of TRBD1 cannot be verified. Germline lookup yields CDR1 LNHDA and CDR2 SQIVND (reference sequence). CDR3 length: 12 amino acids. This chain's CDR3 is CVSSAQGGGQFF.

The genes are TRBV18 and TRBJ1-1. The CDR3 covers 13 residues. Germline V gene data show CDR1 as KGHSH and CDR2 as LQKENI. The chain's CDR3 is CASSPYQNTEAFF.